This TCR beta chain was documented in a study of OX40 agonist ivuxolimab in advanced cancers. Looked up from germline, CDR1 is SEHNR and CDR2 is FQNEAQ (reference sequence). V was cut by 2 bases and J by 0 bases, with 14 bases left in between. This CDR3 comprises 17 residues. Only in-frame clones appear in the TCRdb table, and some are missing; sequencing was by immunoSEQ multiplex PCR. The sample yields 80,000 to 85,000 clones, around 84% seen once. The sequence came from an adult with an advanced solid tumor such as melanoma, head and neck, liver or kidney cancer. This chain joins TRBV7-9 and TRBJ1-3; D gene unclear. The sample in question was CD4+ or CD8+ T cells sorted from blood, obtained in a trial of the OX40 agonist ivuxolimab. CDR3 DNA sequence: TGTGCCAGCAGCTTAATGGAGTTAAGTAACTCTGGAAACACCATATATTTT. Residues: CASSLMELSNSGNTIYF.